Below are 14 T cell receptor beta chains sequenced from a single sample in a study of vaccination and CD4 T cells after COVID-19. TCRdb itself ran the PCR reads through MiXCR, one entry per CDR3 protein. The data show 15,000 to 20,000 distinct CDR3 sequences, with 50% to 65% seen just once and around 1.1% held by the top ten. Sequenced here: CD4+ T cells from blood, sampled after SARS-CoV-2 vaccination. These receptors all come from a human donor who had recovered from COVID-19.

This clonotype has more than one count but fewer than ten. The J gene is TRBJ2-5, the V gene TRBV6-2 or TRBV6-3; either TRBD1 or TRBD2 may fit D (6 bases each). This CDR3 contains 15 residues. The V gene lost 2 bases and the J gene lost 5 bases, with 15 bases spanning the gap. Germline CDR1 is MNHEY and CDR2 is SVGEGT. The CDR3 here is CASSYPGRGGETQYF. In nucleotides, the CDR3 is TGTGCCAGCAGTTACCCCGGAAGAGGGGGGGAGACCCAGTACTTC.

V is TRBV27 and J is TRBJ1-1, with TRBD1 as a possible D gene (5 bases). The CDR3 totals 14 residues. With 6 bases removed from V and 7 bases from J, the gap between germline ends came to 18 bases. CDR1 and CDR2 (germline): MNHEY, SMNVEV (reference sequence). CDR3 nucleotides: TGTGCCAGCAGGTCAATCGCTGGGAGGGGTGAAGCTTTCTTT. Protein product: CASRSIAGRGEAFF.

In this sample, this clonotype turned up a few times. This chain uses TRBV4-2 with TRBJ1-5, with D perhaps matching TRBD1 (5 bases). CDR1 and CDR2 (germline): LGHNA, YNFKEQ. This CDR3 is built from 14 residues. V was pared by 0 bases and J by 4 bases, with 7 bases between. CDR3 in amino acids: CASSQDWGNQPQHF. As DNA, the CDR3 is TGTGCCAGCAGCCAAGATTGGGGGAATCAGCCCCAGCATTTT.

The chain is built from TRBV7-8 and TRBJ2-3; 8 bases align to TRBD1. Unmatched junction bases numbered 3, after V lost 1 base and J lost 0 bases. Looked up from germline, CDR1 is SGHVS and CDR2 is FQNEAQ. This CDR3 has 16 amino acids. The CDR3 sequence: CASSLVTGDSTDTQYF. The CDR3 DNA is TGTGCCAGCAGCTTAGTGACAGGGGATAGCACAGATACGCAGTATTTT.

This clonotype has a handful of counts. The chain combines TRBV20-1 with TRBJ2-5, with 10 positions matching TRBD2. This CDR3 region has 15 residues. Germline loops: CDR1 DFQATT, CDR2 SNEGSKA (reference sequence). The trim removed 1 base at V and 5 bases at J, leaving 7 bases unmatched. The CDR3 here is CSARGGTSVGETQYF. Here the CDR3 DNA reads TGCAGTGCTAGAGGGGGGACTAGCGTGGGGGAGACCCAGTACTTC.

This clonotype was counted only a few times. This chain connects TRBV7-2 to TRBJ2-5; TRBD1 aligns across 8 bases. J lost 2 bases, V lost 5 bases, and 7 bases had no gene match. Per the germline V gene, CDR1 is SGHTA and CDR2 is FQGNSA. This CDR3 is 15 amino acids long. DNA for the CDR3: TGTGCCAGCAGCCCGACAGGGGCCCCTCAAGAGACCCAGTACTTC. Encoded protein: CASSPTGAPQETQYF.

The chain joins TRBV7-3 to TRBJ1-6; 7 nucleotides line up with TRBD1. CDR1 is SGHTA and CDR2 is FQGTGA in the germline V gene. CDR3 length: 15 residues. V shed 2 bases, J shed 5 bases, and the junction held 3 bases outside the gene matches. The CDR3 DNA reads as TGTGCCAGCAGCTTAGACCAGGGGGATAATTCACCCCTCCACTTT. This gives the protein CASSLDQGDNSPLHF. Full variable domain (missing parts from reference TRBV7-3 and TRBJ1-6): GAGVSQTPSNKVTEKGKYVELRCDPISGHTALYWYRQSLGQGPEFLIYFQGTGAADDSGLPNDRFFAVRPEGSVSTLKIQRTERGDSAVYLCASSLDQGDNSPLHFGNGTRLTVT.

The J gene is TRBJ2-6, the V gene TRBV7-8; D ambiguous. CDR1 SGHVS and CDR2 FQNEAQ come from the germline V gene. Trimming left V 3 bases short and J 3 bases short, with 9 bases between. The CDR3 contains 15 residues. For the CDR3, the DNA is TGTGCCAGCAGCTTTTCCCTGAGTGGGGCCAACGTCCTGACTTTC. This gives the protein CASSFSLSGANVLTF.

The chain uses TRBV28 and TRBJ1-2; D remains ambiguous. Trimming cost V 2 bases and J 8 bases, with 12 bases left between them. The germline V gene has CDR1 MDHEN and CDR2 SYDVKM. CDR3 length equals 13 residues. The CDR3 loop reads CASSLLGMEGYTF. The CDR3 region has the DNA TGTGCCAGCAGTTTACTGGGGATGGAGGGCTACACCTTC.

This chain links TRBV19 with TRBJ1-5; D remains ambiguous. CDR3 length: 14 residues. Looked up from germline, CDR1 is LNHDA and CDR2 is SQIVND (reference sequence). V gave up 5 bases and J gave up 4 bases, with 12 bases separating them. The CDR3 bases are TGTGCCAGTAGTTCCCCGACGGCTAATCAGCCCCAGCATTTT. It yields the protein CASSSPTANQPQHF. The full variable domain, completed using reference TRBV19 and TRBJ1-5, is DGGITQSPKYLFRKEGQNVTLSCEQNLNHDAMYWYRQDPGQGLRLIYYSQIVNDFQKGDIAEGYSVSREKKESFPLTVTSAQKNPTAFYLCASSSPTANQPQHFGDGTRLSIL.

The chain recombines TRBV5-1 with TRBJ2-3; 9 bases match TRBD2. The CDR3 is 15 residues long. Germline lookup yields CDR1 SGHRS and CDR2 YFSETQ. V trimming: 7 bases; J trimming: 3 bases; junction bases outside the gene matches: 9. CDR3 amino acids: CASGPLAGFTDTQYF. The CDR3 DNA sequence: TGCGCCAGCGGACCACTAGCGGGTTTTACAGATACGCAGTATTTT. Full variable domain (missing parts from reference TRBV5-1 and TRBJ2-3): KAGVTQTPRYLIKTRGQQVTLSCSPISGHRSVSWYQQTPGQGLQFLFEYFSETQRNKGNFPGRFSGRQFSNSRSEMNVSTLELGDSALYLCASGPLAGFTDTQYFGPGTRLTVL.

This clonotype was detected a few times. The rearrangement joins TRBV27 to TRBJ1-1; 8 bases are shared with TRBD1. V lost 6 bases, J lost 4 bases, and 10 bases stayed unmatched. This CDR3 comprises 15 residues. Germline lookup yields CDR1 MNHEY and CDR2 SMNVEV (reference sequence). CDR3 residues: CASSAITGGVTEAFF. The CDR3 coding sequence is TGTGCCAGCAGCGCTATTACAGGGGGAGTCACTGAAGCTTTCTTT.

J is TRBJ1-6 and V is TRBV7-9; D remains ambiguous. This CDR3 contains 12 residues. Germline V gene data show CDR1 as SEHNR and CDR2 as FQNEAQ (reference sequence). The germline V and J ends were trimmed by 2 bases and 14 bases, with 10 bases remaining between them. In nucleotides, the CDR3 is TGTGCCAGCAGCTTAAGGGAGACCACCCTCCACTTT. As protein: CASSLRETTLHF.

This clonotype showed up just a few times. The chain uses TRBV4-1 and TRBJ1-5; 7 nucleotides line up with TRBD1. Germline assignment: CDR1 MGHRA and CDR2 YSYEKL. Losses at the gene ends were 0 bases for V and 6 bases for J; bases not matched to a gene: 5. The CDR3 totals 15 residues. The DNA of the CDR3 is TGCGCCAGCAGCCAAGATCAGCAGGGGGGTCAGCCCCAGCATTTT. Translated, it gives CASSQDQQGGQPQHF.